The 21 T cell receptor beta chains below come from one sample, sequenced in a study of T-cell memory formation after mild COVID-19. TCRdb recomputed calls from the 5' RACE reads with MiXCR, one row per CDR3 protein. Of about 250,000 distinct CDR3 sequences in the sample, 15% to 17% were seen once. Source material: PBMCs or a T cell subset sorted from them (not recorded which). All receptors derive from an adult woman who had mild COVID-19 (a few samples of this study predate the infection). Cell type and time point are not known.

As DNA, the CDR3 is TGTGCCAGCAGTTACTCGAGAGTAGGGGACACTGAAGCTTTCTTT. Protein sequence: CASSYSRVGDTEAFF. V usage is TRBV6-5 and J usage is TRBJ1-1; D may be TRBD1 (5 bases). Germline lookup yields CDR1 MNHEY and CDR2 SVGAGI. V lost 0 bases and J lost 3, with 11 bases in between. The CDR3 contains 15 residues.

J is TRBJ2-3 and V is TRBV5-1, with 11 bases matching TRBD2. Germline loops: CDR1 SGHRS, CDR2 YFSETQ. The V and J ends lost 0 bases and 1 base, in that order; junction bases with no gene match: 4. This CDR3 spans 17 amino acids. The CDR3 loop is CASSLDSGGARTDTQYF. The CDR3 DNA is TGCGCCAGCAGCTTGGATAGCGGGGGGGCCCGCACAGATACGCAGTATTTT.

The rearrangement joins TRBV7-6 to TRBJ1-1, with TRBD1 matching over 10 bases. The CDR3 totals 19 residues. V lost 5 bases and J lost 1; bases outside the gene matches: 16. Germline CDR1 is SGHVS and CDR2 is FNYEAQ. CDR3 residues: CASSSPGQGSMSGNTEAFF. The CDR3 DNA reads as TGTGCCAGCAGCAGTCCGGGACAGGGGTCCATGTCAGGGAACACTGAAGCTTTCTTT.

This chain connects TRBV5-1 to TRBJ2-7; perhaps TRBD1 as D (5 bases). Germline CDR1 is SGHRS and CDR2 is YFSETQ. V was pared by 1 base and J by 1 base, with 12 bases between. The CDR3 covers 15 residues. CDR3 sequence: CASSLSQGRSYEQYF. The DNA for the CDR3 is TGCGCCAGCAGCTTGTCGCAGGGAAGGTCCTACGAGCAGTACTTC.

This clonotype was seen only a few times. This rearrangement joins TRBV7-2 to TRBJ2-5, with a tentative D call TRBD2 (5 bases). Germline V lookup: CDR1 SGHTA, CDR2 FQGNSA. Trimming removed 5 bases at V and 5 bases at J, with 18 bases between. The CDR3 has 15 residues. CDR3: CASSPGGTGGETQYF. In nucleotides, the CDR3 is TGTGCCAGCAGCCCAGGAGGCACTGGTGGGGAGACCCAGTACTTC.

The sample holds many counts of this clonotype. This chain connects TRBV24-1 to TRBJ1-2, with TRBD1 matching over 7 bases. The CDR3 is made up of 13 amino acids. V was pared by 4 bases and J by 4 bases, with 2 bases of the junction left unmatched. The germline V gene has CDR1 KGHDR and CDR2 SFDVKD. For the CDR3, the DNA is TGTGCCACCAGTGAAGGGACAGCCTATGGCTACACCTTC. The encoded protein is CATSEGTAYGYTF.

The chain's CDR3 is CASSDAIRDSNSPLHF. Here the CDR3 DNA reads TGTGCCAGCAGTGACGCTATACGGGACAGTAATTCACCCCTCCACTTT. This chain connects TRBV6-4 to TRBJ1-6, with 7 bases lining up with TRBD1. Germline lookup yields CDR1 MRHNA and CDR2 SNTAGT. The J segment lost 6 bases and the V segment lost 2 bases, leaving 7 bases of the junction unmatched. The CDR3 extends over 16 amino acids.

The J gene is TRBJ1-1, the V gene TRBV6-6; no clear D. Germline V gives CDR1 MNHNY, CDR2 SVGAGI (reference sequence). The CDR3 loop spans 14 amino acids. Trimming took off 6 bases at V and 1 base at J, with 12 bases between the two ends. The CDR3 DNA follows: TGTGCCAGCAGACGTGCGACCCGGAACACTGAAGCTTTCTTT. The encoded protein is CASRRATRNTEAFF.

This clonotype turned up a few times. The V and J genes are TRBV7-3 and TRBJ2-1; 9 nucleotides align to TRBD1. Germline values: CDR1 SGHTA, CDR2 FQGTGA. Trimming at V came to 5 bases and at J to 8 bases, leaving 16 bases not matched to a gene. The CDR3 runs to 17 residues. The CDR3 here is CASSPWGLRQGEDEQFF. In nucleotides, the CDR3 is TGTGCCAGCAGCCCCTGGGGCTTAAGACAGGGGGAGGATGAGCAGTTCTTC.

This clonotype occurred a few times. The rearrangement uses TRBV7-8 and TRBJ2-1; 9 nucleotides align to TRBD2. Germline trimming cut 2 bases from V and 8 bases from J; bases unmatched to any gene: 19. CDR3 length: 19 residues. Germline V gene lookup returns CDR1 SGHVS and CDR2 FQNEAQ. CDR3 protein: CASSLRRVAGVKVGDEQFF. The CDR3 bases are TGTGCCAGCAGCTTAAGGAGAGTAGCGGGAGTAAAGGTTGGGGATGAGCAGTTCTTC.

In its sample, this clonotype was seen a few times. The J gene is TRBJ1-1, the V gene TRBV7-9; D might be TRBD1 (6 bases). The CDR3 consists of 16 residues. The germline V gene has CDR1 SEHNR and CDR2 FQNEAQ (reference sequence). Trimming stripped 4 bases from V and 0 bases from J, with 15 bases between. The CDR3 DNA is TGTGCCAGCAGCTCTGGGGACATACTGATGAACACTGAAGCTTTCTTT. Protein sequence: CASSSGDILMNTEAFF.

This chain connects TRBV5-1 to TRBJ2-7; 8 bases are a match to TRBD2. This CDR3 has 15 amino acids. Germline CDR1 and CDR2: SGHRS and YFSETQ. V shed 3 bases, J shed 1 base, and the junction held 6 bases outside the gene matches. The CDR3, as DNA: TGCGCCAGCAGCTCCACTAGCGGCATTTCCTACGAGCAGTACTTC. Protein: CASSSTSGISYEQYF.

This clonotype was observed a few times. The CDR3 DNA reads TGTGCCAGCACCCAAGGGGGCACAGATACGCAGTATTTT. It is translated as CASTQGGTDTQYF. V and J are TRBV12-3 or TRBV12-4 and TRBJ2-3; tentative D call: TRBD1 (5 bases). V lost 7 bases, J lost 1 base, and 9 bases lay in between. There are 13 residues in the CDR3.

The chain employs TRBV4-2 and TRBJ2-5; D might be TRBD1 (5 bases). This CDR3 has 12 amino acids. CDR1 is LGHNA and CDR2 is YNFKEQ in the germline V gene. The V and J ends lost 0 bases and 7 bases respectively, with 6 bases between them. The CDR3 DNA is TGTGCCAGCAGCCAAGATCAGGGGACCCAGTACTTC. Translating gives CASSQDQGTQYF.

This clonotype was counted a few times. The chain joins TRBV20-1 to TRBJ1-2; D might be TRBD1 (5 bases). The CDR3 runs 14 residues. CDR1 is DFQATT and CDR2 is SNEGSKA in the germline V gene (reference sequence). Trimming shortened V by 4 bases and J by 8 bases, and 20 bases separated the two germline ends. In DNA form, the CDR3 reads TGCAGTGCTACTTCCGGAACAGGATATAGCGGCTACACCTTC. The encoded protein is CSATSGTGYSGYTF.

J is TRBJ1-6 and V is TRBV5-1; perhaps TRBD1 as D (5 bases). Germline V gene lookup returns CDR1 SGHRS and CDR2 YFSETQ. V gave up 5 bases and J gave up 0 bases, with 9 bases separating them. The CDR3 covers 15 residues. CDR3: CASRTASSYNSPLHF. Written as DNA, the CDR3 is TGCGCCAGCAGGACAGCGAGCTCCTATAATTCACCCCTCCACTTT.

The sample holds one count of this clonotype. The V gene is TRBV20-1, the J gene TRBJ2-3; TRBD2 matches at 7 bases. CDR3 length: 16 amino acids. V was clipped by 8 bases and J by 0 bases; unmatched bases: 14. Germline lookup yields CDR1 DFQATT and CDR2 SNEGSKA (reference sequence). CDR3 residues: CSSHGGRARSTDTQYF. The CDR3 nucleotides read TGCAGTAGTCACGGGGGGAGGGCACGAAGCACAGATACGCAGTATTTT.

The chain is built from TRBV2 and TRBJ2-4, with a possible D match to TRBD2 (5 bases). Germline lookup yields CDR1 SNHLY and CDR2 FYNNEI. V was shortened by 3 bases and J by 8 bases, with 11 bases between the two germline ends. The CDR3 covers 13 residues. CDR3 amino acids: CASSEGRRYIQYF. The CDR3 DNA reads as TGTGCCAGCAGTGAGGGGAGACGGTACATTCAGTACTTC.

V and J are TRBV19 and TRBJ2-7; 9 nucleotides line up with TRBD1. J gave up 5 bases and V 5 bases, and 7 bases lay outside the gene matches. This CDR3 region has 14 residues. Germline CDR1 is LNHDA and CDR2 is SQIVND (reference sequence). CDR3 bases: TGTGCCAGTAGTTTACAGGGGGCGAGCCACGAGCAGTACTTC. As protein: CASSLQGASHEQYF.

In its sample, this clonotype was seen many times. The V and J genes are TRBV19 and TRBJ1-1; TRBD1 might be the D (5 bases). The CDR3 runs to 14 residues. The germline V and J ends were trimmed by 7 bases and 1 base, with 13 bases remaining between them. Germline lookup yields CDR1 LNHDA and CDR2 SQIVND (reference sequence). The CDR3 bases are TGTGCCAGTATGAGGGGCCGGGGGAACACTGAAGCTTTCTTT. Its translation is CASMRGRGNTEAFF.

This clonotype occurred a few times. The chain employs TRBV12-3 or TRBV12-4 and TRBJ2-3; D call uncertain. The length of the CDR3 is 14 residues. The V end lost 3 bases, the J end lost 8 bases, and 15 bases lay between the germline ends. The CDR3 loop reads CASSFGHTRVTQYF. The CDR3 nucleotides read TGTGCCAGCAGTTTCGGCCACACTCGGGTTACGCAGTATTTT.